The 22 T cell receptor beta chains given below trace back to one sample, sequenced in a study of T cell repertoires in cytomegalovirus infection. One entry per CDR3 protein, called by TCRdb with MiXCR from the reads. The top ten clones hold under 5.5% of a sample with some 77,000 distinct CDR3 sequences, about 4% of them seen once. The sample taken for sequencing was PBMCs. Receptor source: a human donor in good health (CMV status not recorded). Some clones in this sample may be carry-over from other donors' samples.

This clonotype was seen repeatedly, ten times or more. The V gene is TRBV7-2, the J gene TRBJ2-1; D assignment may be TRBD1 or TRBD2 (6 bases each). V was pared by 5 bases and J by 7 bases, with 15 bases between. The CDR3 is 14 amino acids. Per germline, CDR1 SGHTA and CDR2 FQGNSA. Written as DNA, the CDR3 is TGTGCCAGCAGCATCTGGGGGGCCGGAAATGAGCAGTTCTTC. Its protein is CASSIWGAGNEQFF.

In this sample, this clonotype turned up many times. The chain's CDR3 is CASSRTANTEAFF. CDR3 DNA: TGTGCCAGTAGTCGAACAGCAAACACTGAAGCTTTCTTT. The chain joins TRBV19 to TRBJ1-1; D ambiguous. V lost 5 bases and J 2 bases, leaving 9 bases between the germline ends. The CDR3 is 13 residues long. CDR1 LNHDA and CDR2 SQIVND come from the germline V gene (reference sequence).

This clonotype was counted at least ten times. This rearrangement joins TRBV6-1 to TRBJ1-6, with TRBD1 matching 8 bases. Germline assignment: CDR1 MNHNS and CDR2 SASEGT. The length of the CDR3 is 13 residues. Germline trimming cut 5 bases from V and 10 bases from J; bases unmatched to any gene: 4. CDR3: CASSWDRNSPLHF. CDR3 nucleotides: TGTGCCAGCAGTTGGGACAGGAACTCACCCCTCCACTTT.

This clonotype has a count of ten or more. The chain is built from TRBV6-2 or TRBV6-3 and TRBJ1-6; no clear D gene. The CDR3 loop spans 14 amino acids. Trimming took 3 bases from V and 7 from J, leaving 10 bases between them. Germline CDR1 and CDR2: MNHEY and SVGEGT. The CDR3 protein is CASSYSTFNSPLHF. In nucleotides, the CDR3 is TGTGCCAGCAGTTATTCGACCTTCAATTCACCCCTCCACTTT.

This clonotype has at least ten counts. The chain combines TRBV7-2 with TRBJ2-5, with TRBD2 as a possible D gene (7 bases). Trimming removed 5 bases from V and 5 bases from J, with 12 bases in between. The germline V gene has CDR1 SGHTA and CDR2 FQGNSA. The CDR3 is 13 amino acids. The CDR3 loop reads CASSQRGGETQYF. The CDR3, as DNA: TGTGCCAGCAGCCAAAGGGGGGGTGAGACCCAGTACTTC.

This clonotype was recorded at least ten times. The CDR3 is CASSQGGDRIREQYF. The CDR3 nucleotides read TGTGCCAGCAGCCAAGGGGGGGATAGGATTCGCGAGCAGTACTTC. The V call is TRBV4-2, the J call TRBJ2-7, with a possible D match to TRBD2 (6 bases). The CDR3 runs to 15 residues. The germline V and J ends were trimmed by 1 base and 6 bases, with 16 bases remaining between them. Germline V gene lookup returns CDR1 LGHNA and CDR2 YNFKEQ.

This clonotype was recorded at least ten times. The chain carries TRBV7-2 and TRBJ2-1; no definite D call. The CDR3 runs 14 residues. Deletions cut 5 bases from V and 1 base from J, with 9 bases between. Germline V gene data show CDR1 as SGHTA and CDR2 as FQGNSA. The CDR3 reads CASSLHRSYNEQFF. CDR3 sequence (DNA): TGTGCCAGCAGCCTACATCGTTCCTACAATGAGCAGTTCTTC.

This clonotype has at least ten counts. The chain combines TRBV10-2 with TRBJ2-1; 11 nucleotides match TRBD2. This CDR3 region has 17 residues. Per the germline V gene, CDR1 is WSHSY and CDR2 is SAAADI. The ends lost 7 bases at V and 5 bases at J; junction bases unmatched: 13. The CDR3 spells CASTPSGGIGFDNEQFF. The CDR3 DNA is TGCGCCAGCACTCCTAGCGGGGGGATCGGATTTGACAATGAGCAGTTCTTC.

This clonotype occurred many times. The chain is built from TRBV10-3 and TRBJ2-7; 8 bases agree with TRBD1. The CDR3 contains 13 residues. J was trimmed by 6 bases and V by 8 bases; bases with no gene match: 9. Germline lookup yields CDR1 ENHRY and CDR2 SYGVKD. The CDR3 region has the DNA TGTGCCATCGAAGGGCAGGGGGCGTCCGAGCAGTACTTC. Translating it yields CAIEGQGASEQYF.

At least ten counts were recorded for this clonotype. The J gene is TRBJ2-2, the V gene TRBV2, with 7 bases that match TRBD1. The CDR3 spans 14 residues. V was pared by 6 bases and J by 1 base, with 2 bases of the junction left unmatched. Germline CDR1 SNHLY, CDR2 FYNNEI. The CDR3 sequence is CASRRQGNTGELFF. CDR3 DNA sequence: TGTGCCAGCAGGAGACAGGGGAACACCGGGGAGCTGTTTTTT.

This clonotype was recorded at least ten times. The gene calls are TRBV7-3 and TRBJ2-2; 7 positions match TRBD1. V shed 5 bases and J 1 base; nucleotides not matched to a gene: 13. The CDR3 is 18 amino acids. Germline V gene data show CDR1 as SGHTA and CDR2 as FQGTGA. The DNA of the CDR3 is TGTGCCAGCAGCCCCCAGCCCATGACAGGGAGGAACACCGGGGAGCTGTTTTTT. It yields the protein CASSPQPMTGRNTGELFF.

Many counts were recorded for this clonotype. V and J are TRBV15 and TRBJ1-2, with D hard to call. This CDR3 is 18 amino acids long. V lost 1 base and J 1 base, leaving 19 bases between the germline ends. Germline loops: CDR1 LNHNV, CDR2 YYDKDF (reference sequence). The CDR3 loop reads CATSRARTSSRVNYGYTF. The CDR3 nucleotides are TGTGCCACCAGCAGAGCCCGGACGTCCAGCCGAGTTAACTATGGCTACACCTTC.

This clonotype has ten or more counts. This chain links TRBV12-3 or TRBV12-4 with TRBJ1-1; 7 bases are shared with TRBD1. Germline trimming cut 5 bases from V and 1 base from J; bases unmatched to any gene: 1. This CDR3 is 13 amino acids long. The CDR3 here is CASSDRANTEAFF. The DNA of the CDR3 is TGTGCCAGCAGTGACAGGGCGAACACTGAAGCTTTCTTT.

This clonotype has a count of ten or more. The genes are TRBV7-8 and TRBJ1-6; D not resolved. The CDR3 is 18 amino acids. V lost 5 bases and J 4 bases, leaving 21 bases between the germline ends. CDR1 and CDR2 from the germline V gene are SGHVS and FQNEAQ. Written as DNA, the CDR3 is TGTGCCAGCAGCCCATTGGTCCCGAGCCAGGTTTATAATTCACCCCTCCACTTT. This gives the protein CASSPLVPSQVYNSPLHF.

About this clonotype: It may be a read error: a sequence one base away is much more abundant. The rearrangement uses TRBV19 and TRBJ1-2; D not certain. There are 12 residues in the CDR3. Germline assignment: CDR1 LNHDA and CDR2 SQIVND (reference sequence). The chain's CDR3 is CACSMGLGGYTF. CDR3 bases: TGTGCCTGTAGTATGGGCCTCGGAGGCTACACCTTC.

This clonotype was observed at least ten times. The rearrangement joins TRBV12-3 or TRBV12-4 to TRBJ1-5; 7 bases agree with TRBD1. This CDR3 contains 14 residues. V lost 5 bases and J lost 0; bases outside the gene matches: 1. The CDR3 sequence is CASSTGDSNQPQHF. The CDR3 bases are TGTGCCAGCAGTACAGGGGATAGCAATCAGCCCCAGCATTTT.

In this sample, this clonotype turned up many times. The gene calls are TRBV28 and TRBJ1-2; TRBD1 might be the D (6 bases). Germline V CDR1 and CDR2: MDHEN, SYDVKM. CDR3 length: 15 residues. The V and J ends lost 6 bases and 4 bases respectively, with 18 bases between them. DNA for the CDR3: TGTGCCAGCAGCCTTGATCAGGGGCTAGGCTATGGCTACACCTTC. It encodes CASSLDQGLGYGYTF.

This clonotype has a count of ten or more. The gene calls are TRBV28 and TRBJ2-7, with a possible D match to TRBD2 (7 bases). The CDR3 is 13 residues long. CDR1 and CDR2 from the germline V gene are MDHEN and SYDVKM. Trimming took off 6 bases at V and 7 bases at J, with 16 bases between the two ends. CDR3 in DNA: TGTGCCAGCAGCCCTGCGGGGGCGGATGAGCAGTACTTC. It codes for CASSPAGADEQYF. Full variable domain (outside the CDR3, taken from reference TRBV28 and TRBJ2-7): DVKVTQSSRYLVKRTGEKVFLECVQDMDHENMFWYRQDPGLGLRLIYFSYDVKMKEKGDIPEGYSVSREKKERFSLILESASTNQTSMYLCASSPAGADEQYFGPGTRLTVT.

This chain links TRBV7-2 with TRBJ1-1; D is perhaps TRBD1 (5 bases). This CDR3 comprises 15 residues. The V and J ends lost 2 bases and 1 base respectively, with 11 bases between them. Germline V CDR1 and CDR2: SGHTA, FQGNSA. The DNA for the CDR3 is TGTGCCAGCAGCTTAATCTTAGGGACGAACACTGAAGCTTTCTTT. Translation: CASSLILGTNTEAFF.

At least ten counts were recorded for this clonotype. This chain links TRBV7-9 with TRBJ2-3; TRBD2 agrees at 12 bases. The germline CDR1 and CDR2 sequences are SEHNR and FQNEAQ (reference sequence). J gave up 2 bases and V 5 bases, and 8 bases lay outside the gene matches. The CDR3 length is 17 residues. The DNA of the CDR3 is TGTGCCAGCAGCCAGAGGACTAGCGGGGTCTCCACAGATACGCAGTATTTT. Its protein product is CASSQRTSGVSTDTQYF.

The rearrangement uses TRBV30 and TRBJ2-3, with TRBD2 matching over 9 bases. With 0 bases clipped from V and 2 bases from J, the junction kept 3 bases outside the gene matches. Germline CDR1 reads GTSNPN; CDR2 reads SVGIG (reference sequence). This CDR3 region has 15 residues. The CDR3 DNA is TGTGCCTGGAGTGTGAGCGGGGGGATCACAGATACGCAGTATTTT. It is translated as CAWSVSGGITDTQYF.

This clonotype has ten or more counts. This chain joins TRBV7-2 and TRBJ2-5; the D call may be TRBD1 or TRBD2 (5 bases each). V lost 3 bases to trimming and J lost 3 bases, with 17 bases between them. Germline values: CDR1 SGHTA, CDR2 FQGNSA. This CDR3 contains 16 residues. CDR3 sequence (DNA): TGTGCCAGCAGCTTTTATACGGGACGGTCGAAAGAGACCCAGTACTTC. It yields the protein CASSFYTGRSKETQYF.